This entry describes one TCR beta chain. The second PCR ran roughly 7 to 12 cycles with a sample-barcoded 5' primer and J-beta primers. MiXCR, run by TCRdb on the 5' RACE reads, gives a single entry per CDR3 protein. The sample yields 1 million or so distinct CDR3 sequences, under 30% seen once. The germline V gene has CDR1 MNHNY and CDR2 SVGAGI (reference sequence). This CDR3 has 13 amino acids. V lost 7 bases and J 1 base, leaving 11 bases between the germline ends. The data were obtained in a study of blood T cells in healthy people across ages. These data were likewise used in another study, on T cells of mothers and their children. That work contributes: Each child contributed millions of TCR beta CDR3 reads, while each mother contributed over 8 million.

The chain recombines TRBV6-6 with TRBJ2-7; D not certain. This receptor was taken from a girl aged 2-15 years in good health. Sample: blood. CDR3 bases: TGTGCCAGCATCACTGACGGATCCTACGAGCAGTACTTC. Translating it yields CASITDGSYEQYF.